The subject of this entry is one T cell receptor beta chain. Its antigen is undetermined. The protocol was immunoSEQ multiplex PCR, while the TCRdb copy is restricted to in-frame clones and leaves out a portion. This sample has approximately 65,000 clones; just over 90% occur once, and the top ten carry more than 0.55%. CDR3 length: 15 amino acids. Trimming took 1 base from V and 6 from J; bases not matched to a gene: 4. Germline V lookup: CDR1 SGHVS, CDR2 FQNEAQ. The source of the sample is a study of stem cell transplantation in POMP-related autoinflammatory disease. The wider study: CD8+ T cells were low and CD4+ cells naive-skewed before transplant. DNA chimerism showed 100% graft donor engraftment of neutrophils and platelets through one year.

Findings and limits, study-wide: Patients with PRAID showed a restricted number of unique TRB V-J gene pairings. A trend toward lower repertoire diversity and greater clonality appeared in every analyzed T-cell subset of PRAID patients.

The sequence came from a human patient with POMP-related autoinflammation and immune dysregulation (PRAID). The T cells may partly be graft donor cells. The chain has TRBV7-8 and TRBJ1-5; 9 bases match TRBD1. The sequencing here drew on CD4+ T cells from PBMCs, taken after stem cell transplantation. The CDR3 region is CASSLGTGVLQPQHF. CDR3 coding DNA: TGTGCCAGCAGCTTAGGGACAGGGGTTCTTCAGCCCCAGCATTTT. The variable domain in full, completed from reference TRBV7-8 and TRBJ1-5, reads GAGVSQSPRYKVAKRGQDVALRCDPISGHVSLFWYQQALGQGPEFLTYFQNEAQLDKSGLPSDRFFAERPEGSVSTLKIQRTQQEDSAVYLCASSLGTGVLQPQHFGDGTRLSIL.